These T cell receptor beta chains were read from a single sample in a study of blood T cell repertoires in COVID-19. Method: immunoSEQ multiplex PCR; TCRdb's copy keeps in-frame clones and lacks some. The data contain some 150,000 clones, about 81% of them seen just once; the ten biggest clones take up 8.4%. Sequences were obtained from peripheral blood. Receptors originate from a woman between 65 and 79 years old with acute or convalescent COVID-19. CDR3s include the opening cysteine and the closing phenylalanine or tryptophan. A D gene is named only where the DNA matches it firmly. Some rows have no size entry. The others give once, few or many, or a class for an expanded clone.

v_gene: TRBV28; abundance: .; d_gene: TRBD1; j_gene: TRBJ1-1; CDR3nt: TGTGCCAGCAGTCGGGACAGGTCAACTGAAGCTTTCTTT; CDR3aa: CASSRDRSTEAFF
v_gene: TRBV11-2; abundance: few; d_gene: .; j_gene: TRBJ2-1; CDR3nt: TGTGCCAGCAGCTTGGGGCGCCGTAGAGGTGAGCAGTTCTTC; CDR3aa: CASSLGRRRGEQFF
v_gene: TRBV18; abundance: once; d_gene: TRBD1; j_gene: TRBJ1-6; CDR3nt: TGTGCCAGCTCACCATGGTCGGGACAGGGGGGTTTGCCCCTCCACTTT; CDR3aa: CASSPWSGQGGLPLHF
v_gene: TRBV6-5; abundance: .; d_gene: .; j_gene: TRBJ1-6; CDR3nt: TGTGCCAGCAGTCAGACACCTTATAATTCACCCCTCCACTTT; CDR3aa: CASSQTPYNSPLHF
v_gene: TRBV7-2; abundance: .; d_gene: .; j_gene: TRBJ2-7; CDR3nt: TGTGCCAGCAGCCCTCGGGCTAGCAGTTCCTACGAGCAGTACTTC; CDR3aa: CASSPRASSSYEQYF
v_gene: TRBV28; abundance: once; d_gene: TRBD2; j_gene: TRBJ2-5; CDR3nt: TGTGCCAGCAGAAAGGCCGGGACTAGCGGCAAAGAGACCCAGTACTTC; CDR3aa: CASRKAGTSGKETQYF
v_gene: TRBV19; abundance: .; d_gene: TRBD1; j_gene: TRBJ1-1; CDR3nt: TGTGCCAGTAGTAGGGACAGGGTTGGTAACACTGAAGCTTTCTTT; CDR3aa: CASSRDRVGNTEAFF
v_gene: TRBV4-1; abundance: few; d_gene: TRBD1; j_gene: TRBJ1-5; CDR3nt: TGCGCCAGCAGCCAAGAGGGGACAGCTCACAATCAGCCCCAGCATTTT; CDR3aa: CASSQEGTAHNQPQHF
v_gene: TRBV4-1; abundance: .; d_gene: .; j_gene: TRBJ2-5; CDR3nt: TGCGCCAGCAGCCCCGTATTATCCCGCGGGGAGACCCAGTACTTC; CDR3aa: CASSPVLSRGETQYF
v_gene: TRBV28; abundance: .; d_gene: TRBD1; j_gene: TRBJ1-5; CDR3nt: TGTGCCAGCAGCCATGCACAGGGGAATCAGCCCCAGCATTTT; CDR3aa: CASSHAQGNQPQHF
v_gene: TRBV28; abundance: once; d_gene: TRBD1; j_gene: TRBJ1-2; CDR3nt: TGTGCCAGCAGTTTATTTGTTACAGGGGGCGCGAACACCTTC; CDR3aa: CASSLFVTGGANTF
v_gene: TRBV7-9; abundance: .; d_gene: .; j_gene: TRBJ2-7; CDR3nt: TGTGCCAGCAGCTTCAGGGCCGAGGCCTACGAGCAGTACTTC; CDR3aa: CASSFRAEAYEQYF
v_gene: TRBV28; abundance: .; d_gene: TRBD1; j_gene: TRBJ2-7; CDR3nt: TGTGCCAGCACCCAAACAGGGGGCCCCTACGAGCAGTACTTC; CDR3aa: CASTQTGGPYEQYF
v_gene: TRBV5-1; abundance: .; d_gene: .; j_gene: TRBJ2-1; CDR3nt: TGCGCCAGCAGCTTGGCCCTAGTCGGCCAAGGAGTCAATGAGCAGTTCTTC; CDR3aa: CASSLALVGQGVNEQFF
v_gene: TRBV5-1; abundance: .; d_gene: .; j_gene: TRBJ1-1; CDR3nt: TGCGCCAGCAGTCGACAGGCTTCGAACACTGAAGCTTTCTTT; CDR3aa: CASSRQASNTEAFF
v_gene: TRBV5-5; abundance: .; d_gene: TRBD2; j_gene: TRBJ2-7; CDR3nt: TGTGCCAGCAGCTTGGAACGGGCGGGGGGGAACTACGAGCAGTACTTC; CDR3aa: CASSLERAGGNYEQYF
v_gene: TRBV25-1; abundance: .; d_gene: .; j_gene: TRBJ2-2; CDR3nt: TGTGCCAGCAGTGAATGGGGGCAGTTGAACACCGGGGAGCTGTTTTTT; CDR3aa: CASSEWGQLNTGELFF
v_gene: TRBV19; abundance: .; d_gene: .; j_gene: TRBJ1-1; CDR3nt: TGTGCCAGTAGTATTGTCGGGGGGCGAGTGAACACTGAAGCTTTCTTT; CDR3aa: CASSIVGGRVNTEAFF
v_gene: TRBV7-3; abundance: once; d_gene: TRBD2; j_gene: TRBJ2-1; CDR3nt: TGTGCCAGCAGCCTGCCGGGACGTGGGGGAGGGGCCAATGAGCAGTTCTTC; CDR3aa: CASSLPGRGGGANEQFF
v_gene: TRBV7-2; abundance: .; d_gene: .; j_gene: TRBJ1-5; CDR3nt: TGTGCCAGCAGCACGGGGGGCGCGGGCAATCAGCCCCAGCATTTT; CDR3aa: CASSTGGAGNQPQHF